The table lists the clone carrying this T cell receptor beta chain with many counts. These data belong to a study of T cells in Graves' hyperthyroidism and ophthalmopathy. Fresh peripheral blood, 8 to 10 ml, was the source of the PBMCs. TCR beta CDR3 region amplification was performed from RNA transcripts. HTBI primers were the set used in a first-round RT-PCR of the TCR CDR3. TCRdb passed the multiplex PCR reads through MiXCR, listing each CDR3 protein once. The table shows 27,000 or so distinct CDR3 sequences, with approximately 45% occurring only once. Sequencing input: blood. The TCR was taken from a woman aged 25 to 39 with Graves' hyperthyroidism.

The DNA of the CDR3 is TGCAGTGCTAGACCCCTGGTTAGGGGTAACACTGAAGCTTTCTTT. Translating it yields CSARPLVRGNTEAFF. V is TRBV20-1 and J is TRBJ1-1, with a weak D call TRBD1 (5 bases). The V gene lost 2 bases and the J gene lost 2 bases, with 15 bases spanning the gap. The germline V gene has CDR1 DFQATT and CDR2 SNEGSKA (reference sequence). This CDR3 contains 15 residues.